Listed here is a single T cell receptor beta chain. The target antigen is unknown. TCRdb recomputed calls from the 5' RACE reads with MiXCR, one row per CDR3 protein. The sample has about 240,000 distinct CDR3 sequences, about 7.1% seen once; the top ten hold roughly 0.86%. The CDR3 spans 14 residues. V lost 0 bases and J 2 bases, leaving 7 bases between the germline ends. Germline loops: CDR1 LGHDT, CDR2 YNNKEL (reference sequence). The data were taken from a study of T cells after yellow fever vaccination. Study-level background: The fractions with low cell numbers were processed using SMART-Seq v4 Ultra Low Input. General study results and limits: Clonotypes appearing in both CD4 and CD8 compartments existed, and their share was small.

The input for sequencing was CD4+ T cells sorted from PBMCs, taken 15 days after the yellow fever booster vaccination. This clonotype was obtained from a man aged 25 to 45 who received the YFV17D yellow fever vaccine. The J gene is TRBJ1-1, the V gene TRBV3-1; D call uncertain. The CDR3 coding sequence is TGTGCCAGCAGCCAAGATTGGGGTAACACTGAAGCTTTCTTT. This codes for CASSQDWGNTEAFF.